This TCR beta chain was captured by sequencing in a study of T cell repertoires in cytomegalovirus infection. Study-level background: Public TCR beta signatures were indicative of both CMV infection and a matching HLA type.

Using its own MiXCR run on the reads, TCRdb lists one record per CDR3 protein. This sample carries hundreds of thousands of distinct CDR3 sequences, roughly 22% of them seen once, and the ten largest clones take approximately 18%. The germline gives CDR1 SEHNR, CDR2 FQNEAQ (reference sequence). The CDR3 spans 18 residues. The V gene end was trimmed by 2 bases and the J gene end by 1 base; junction bases not matched to a gene: 9. At least ten counts were recorded for this clonotype. Its matching antigen is unknown. General study results and limits: Summed frequency of public TCR beta families distinguished CMV carriers with the relevant HLA.

The chain links TRBV7-9 to TRBJ2-2; 8 bases are shared with TRBD2. Sequenced sample: CD8+ T cells from PBMCs. The TCR sequence derives from a human donor in good health (CMV status not recorded). Some clones in this sample may be carry-over from other donors' samples. DNA for the CDR3: TGTGCCAGCAGCTTACCGCAGGAGCGGGGGATGAACACCGGGGAGCTGTTTTTT. It encodes CASSLPQERGMNTGELFF.